This T cell receptor (beta chain) was recovered during a study of T cell responses to AZD1222 COVID-19 vaccine. General study findings and limits: Among those given AZD1222, only 6 or 7 were seropositive at baseline. Two doses of AZD1222 preceded a rise in Spike-specific TCR breadth and depth. Clonal diversity may have been underestimated in mostly white British donors.

The protocol was immunoSEQ multiplex PCR, while the TCRdb copy is restricted to in-frame clones and leaves out a portion. This table holds 180,000 or so clones, approximately 95% found once. Germline CDR1 and CDR2: MDHEN and SYDVKM. With 7 bases removed from V and 1 base from J, the gap between germline ends came to 14 bases. CDR3 length equals 14 residues. In regard to this clone: Its antigen is still unknown.

This TCR came from an adult in good health. V and J are TRBV28 and TRBJ2-7, with D perhaps TRBD1 (6 bases). Sequencing was performed on peripheral blood, taken on day 0 of AZD1222 vaccination. Here the CDR3 reads CASIPWGQSYEQYF. CDR3 in DNA: TGTGCCAGCATCCCATGGGGGCAATCCTACGAGCAGTACTTC.